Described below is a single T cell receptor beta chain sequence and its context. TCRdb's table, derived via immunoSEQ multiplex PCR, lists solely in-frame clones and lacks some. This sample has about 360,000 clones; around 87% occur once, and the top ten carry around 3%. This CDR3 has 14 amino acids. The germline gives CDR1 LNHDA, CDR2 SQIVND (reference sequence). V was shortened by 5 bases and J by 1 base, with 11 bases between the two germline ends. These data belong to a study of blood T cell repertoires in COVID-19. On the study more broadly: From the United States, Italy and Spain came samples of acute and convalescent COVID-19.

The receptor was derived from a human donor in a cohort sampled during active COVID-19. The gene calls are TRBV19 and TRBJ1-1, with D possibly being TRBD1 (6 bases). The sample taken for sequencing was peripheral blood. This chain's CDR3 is CASSPGQQNTEAFF. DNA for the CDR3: TGTGCCAGTAGTCCGGGACAACAGAACACTGAAGCTTTCTTT.